One sample yielded the 10 T cell receptor beta chains listed below, sequenced in a study of glioma-infiltrating T cells. The iRepertoire nested amplicon-rescue multiplex PCR amplified TCR alpha and beta CDR3s from RNA. TCRdb analysed the multiplex PCR reads with MiXCR anew, one entry per CDR3 protein. The sample has more than 95,000 distinct CDR3 sequences; 23% are singletons. Sequenced material: glioma tissue, nonneoplastic brain tissue, or PBMCs (not recorded which). The receptors here all came from a human donor with low-grade glioma or glioblastoma, undergoing nonglioma brain surgery, or in good health (not recorded which).

Notes on this clonotype: A much larger clone lies a single base off, so this may be a read error. The chain recombines TRBV6-2 or TRBV6-3 with TRBJ2-1; 12 nucleotides agree with TRBD2. CDR1 and CDR2 (germline): MNHEY, SVGEGT. The CDR3 is made up of 15 amino acids. The CDR3 loop is CASITETSGRHEQFF. The CDR3 bases are TGCGCCAGCATCACTGAGACTAGCGGGAGACATGAGCAGTTCTTC.

Ten or more counts support this clonotype. V usage is TRBV7-2 and J usage is TRBJ2-5, with 7 positions matching TRBD2. Germline V gene lookup returns CDR1 SGHTA and CDR2 FQGNSA. This CDR3 is built from 14 residues. Trimming took 5 bases from V and 2 from J; bases not matched to a gene: 5. Here the CDR3 reads CASSNPGGQETQYF. The CDR3 bases are TGTGCCAGCAGCAATCCGGGGGGACAAGAGACCCAGTACTTC.

On this clonotype itself: A much more abundant neighbour one base away suggests this may be a read error. The final CDR3 position lacks the conserved phenylalanine or tryptophan, pointing to a likely read error. The V call is TRBV18, the J call TRBJ2-1; D is possibly TRBD1 or TRBD2 (5 bases each). The germline V gene has CDR1 KGHSH and CDR2 LQKENI. Trimming removed 8 bases from V and 3 bases from J, with 20 bases in between. The CDR3 spans 16 residues. The CDR3 coding sequence is TGTGCCAGCGCGGGCGATCAGGGTGACGTCTACAATGAGCAGTTCCTC. This gives the protein CASAGDQGDVYNEQFL.

This clonotype was seen ten or more times. The chain combines TRBV6-6 with TRBJ1-1; D remains unclear. The V gene lost 2 bases and the J gene lost 2 bases, with 12 bases spanning the gap. CDR3 length equals 15 residues. The germline gives CDR1 MNHNY, CDR2 SVGAGI (reference sequence). Here the CDR3 DNA reads TGTGCCAGCAGTTACGTAGGGAAGGGCAACACTGAAGCTTTCTTT. It yields the protein CASSYVGKGNTEAFF.

This clonotype was seen at least ten times. The chain employs TRBV7-2 and TRBJ2-7; TRBD1 is a possible D gene (6 bases). The CDR3 is 14 residues long. Trimming took 3 bases from V and 2 from J, leaving 11 bases between them. CDR1 SGHTA and CDR2 FQGNSA come from the germline V gene. CDR3 DNA sequence: TGTGCCAGCAGCTTCAGGGGTTTGGCCTACGAGCAGTACTTC. It yields the protein CASSFRGLAYEQYF.

This clonotype was detected many times. The V and J genes are TRBV7-8 and TRBJ1-2; 8 bases match TRBD1. Losses at the gene ends were 5 bases for V and 3 bases for J; bases not matched to a gene: 2. Germline CDR1 SGHVS, CDR2 FQNEAQ. The CDR3 sequence is 13 residues long. The CDR3 loop reads CASSADRDYGYTF. CDR3 nucleotide sequence: TGTGCCAGCAGCGCGGACAGGGACTATGGCTACACCTTC.

This clonotype has at least ten counts. The rearrangement joins TRBV19 to TRBJ1-1; unclear D gene. The germline V and J ends were trimmed by 3 bases and 1 base, with 18 bases remaining between them. The CDR3 spans 17 residues. Germline-derived CDR1 and CDR2 are LNHDA and SQIVND (reference sequence). CDR3 in DNA: TGTGCCAGTAGTATGTGGAGCAGAATATCTTCGAACACTGAAGCTTTCTTT. This sequence encodes CASSMWSRISSNTEAFF.

The V gene is TRBV4-2, the J gene TRBJ2-1, with 12 nucleotides matching TRBD2. The V gene's germline CDR1 is LGHNA and CDR2 YNFKEQ. The CDR3 is made up of 17 amino acids. J lost 15 bases, V lost 3 bases, and 18 bases had no gene match. This CDR3 reads CASSQEHASGRVGLPFF. Written as DNA, the CDR3 is TGTGCCAGCAGCCAGGAGCACGCTAGCGGGAGGGTTGGCCTTCCGTTCTTC.

In the case of this clonotype: It may be a read error: a sequence one base away is much more abundant. The chain uses TRBV19 and TRBJ1-1, with 7 bases matching TRBD1. The V gene's germline CDR1 is LNHDA and CDR2 SQIVND (reference sequence). V lost 3 bases and J lost 2; bases outside the gene matches: 9. The CDR3 extends over 16 amino acids. The DNA for the CDR3 is TGTGCCAGTAGTATTAGGGACAGAGCCTTCAACACTGAAGCTTTCTTT. Translating gives CASSIRDRAFNTEAFF.

This clonotype was found many times. V and J are TRBV18 and TRBJ2-1; D could derive from TRBD1 or TRBD2 (5 bases each). This CDR3 comprises 16 residues. CDR1 is KGHSH and CDR2 is LQKENI in the germline V gene. Trimming took off 4 bases at V and 4 bases at J, with 17 bases between the two ends. The CDR3 is CASSLPGAPEYNEQFF. CDR3 in DNA: TGTGCCAGCTCACTCCCCGGGGCGCCCGAATACAATGAGCAGTTCTTC.